These 14 T cell receptor beta chains were all obtained from the same sample, sequenced in a study of T-cell memory formation after mild COVID-19. MiXCR, run by TCRdb on the 5' RACE reads, gives a single entry per CDR3 protein. The sample carries 65,000 to 95,000 distinct CDR3 sequences, 13% recorded once. The sequenced material came from PBMCs or a T cell subset sorted from them (not recorded which). Every receptor here comes from a young man who had mild COVID-19 (a few samples of this study predate the infection). Cell type and time point are not known.

The chain uses TRBV20-1 and TRBJ2-1; 8 bases map to TRBD2. This CDR3 spans 15 amino acids. Per germline, CDR1 DFQATT and CDR2 SNEGSKA (reference sequence). V lost 1 base and J lost 4; bases outside the gene matches: 6. The CDR3: CSARAYSGSYNEQFF. The CDR3 DNA reads TGCAGTGCTAGAGCTTACAGCGGGAGTTACAATGAGCAGTTCTTC.

This rearrangement joins TRBV5-5 to TRBJ1-1, with a tentative D call TRBD1 (6 bases). This CDR3 has 13 amino acids. In germline, CDR1 is SGHKS, CDR2 YYEKEE (reference sequence). V shed 2 bases and J shed 11 bases, with 16 bases lying between them. Here the CDR3 reads CASSFGGGMGAFF. CDR3 DNA: TGTGCCAGCAGCTTCGGAGGGGGAATGGGGGCTTTCTTT. Complete variable domain (other parts from reference TRBV5-5 and TRBJ1-1): DAGVTQSPTHLIKTRGQQVTLRCSPISGHKSVSWYQQVLGQGPQFIFQYYEKEERGRGNFPDRFSARQFPNYSSELNVNALLLGDSALYLCASSFGGGMGAFFGQGTRLTVV.

The V call is TRBV7-9, the J call TRBJ2-1, with D perhaps TRBD2 (5 bases). This CDR3 is built from 13 residues. From germline, CDR1 is SEHNR and CDR2 FQNEAQ (reference sequence). V was cut by 5 bases and J by 6 bases, with 11 bases left in between. CDR3 DNA: TGTGCCAGCAGCCCCGCGGCGGGCAATGAGCAGTTCTTC. Translated: CASSPAAGNEQFF.

This clonotype was found many times. The chain has TRBV7-9 and TRBJ2-2; TRBD1 aligns across 7 bases. Germline V CDR1 and CDR2: SEHNR, FQNEAQ (reference sequence). J gave up 6 bases and V 5 bases, and 3 bases lay outside the gene matches. The CDR3 runs 13 residues. The CDR3 nucleotides are TGTGCCAGCAGCCTCGGACAGGCCGGGGAGCTGTTTTTT. Protein: CASSLGQAGELFF.

With respect to this clonotype: One junction end does not reproduce the germline sequence, and a read error may be involved. This sequence joins TRBV29-1 and TRBJ1-2, with D unresolved. The CDR3 is 9 residues long. The germline gives CDR1 SQVTM, CDR2 ANQGSEA. The CDR3 nucleotides read TGCAGCGTTGAACTGGGGTTCCCCTTC. It yields the protein CSVELGFPF.

The V and J genes are TRBV7-8 and TRBJ1-1; 9 bases map to TRBD1. The ends lost 4 bases at V and 1 base at J; junction bases unmatched: 7. There are 16 residues in the CDR3. CDR1 and CDR2 (germline): SGHVS, FQNEAQ. CDR3 nucleotides: TGTGCCAGCAGCTCGTGGACAGGGGTCCGGAACACTGAAGCTTTCTTT. Protein sequence: CASSSWTGVRNTEAFF.

This clonotype was seen only a few times. The V gene is TRBV21-1, the J gene TRBJ2-1; the table's TRBD1 call for D was not verified on the DNA. TRBV21-1 corresponds to a pseudogene. The CDR3 loop spans 17 amino acids. CDR3: CASSKALDGGRQNEQFF. The CDR3 coding sequence is TGTGCCAGCAGCAAAGCGCTTGACGGGGGGCGGCAGAATGAGCAGTTCTTC.

This clonotype occurred a few times. V usage is TRBV27 and J usage is TRBJ2-7; 8 bases are shared with TRBD2. J lost 4 bases, V lost 8 bases, and 10 bases had no gene match. This CDR3 is 14 amino acids long. The germline V gene has CDR1 MNHEY and CDR2 SMNVEV (reference sequence). CDR3 sequence reads: CASGAGGAYYEQYV. As DNA, the CDR3 is TGTGCCAGCGGAGCCGGGGGGGCCTATTACGAGCAGTACGTC.

This clonotype was observed a handful of times. The chain uses TRBV6-6 and TRBJ2-1; 10 nucleotides line up with TRBD1. The CDR3 has 13 residues. Trimming took 5 bases from V and 7 from J; bases not matched to a gene: 2. The V gene's germline CDR1 is MNHNY and CDR2 SVGAGI (reference sequence). In DNA form, the CDR3 reads TGTGCCAGCAGTCGGACAGGGGGAAATGAGCAGTTCTTC. Its translation: CASSRTGGNEQFF.

This clonotype showed up just a few times. The chain combines TRBV6-9 with TRBJ2-7; 7 bases are a match to TRBD1. Germline V gene lookup returns CDR1 MNHGY and CDR2 SVAAGI. This CDR3 has 14 residues. The ends lost 11 bases at V and 3 bases at J; junction bases unmatched: 13. In DNA, the CDR3 is TGTGCCGGGACCCGAGGGGGCAAGATCTACGAGCAGTACGTC. This sequence encodes CAGTRGGKIYEQYV.

V gene TRBV13 combines with J gene TRBJ2-2; 7 bases map to TRBD2. With V trimmed by 5 bases and J by 4 bases, 1 base remained unmatched. Looked up from germline, CDR1 is PRHDT and CDR2 is FYEKMQ (reference sequence). This CDR3 is built from 13 residues. CDR3 in amino acids: CASSGGGTGELFF. Here the CDR3 DNA reads TGTGCCAGCAGCGGGGGGGGCACCGGGGAGCTGTTTTTT.

DNA of the CDR3: TGTGCCAGCTCACCACCACCGGGACCCAATACGCAGTATTTT. It translates to CASSPPPGPNTQYF. The rearrangement links TRBV18 to TRBJ2-3, with D tentatively TRBD1 or TRBD2 (5 bases each). Germline V gene lookup returns CDR1 KGHSH and CDR2 LQKENI. There are 14 residues in the CDR3. Trimming removed 0 bases at V and 7 bases at J, with 11 bases between.

The rearrangement joins TRBV4-3 to TRBJ2-2, with TRBD2 matching 7 bases. CDR1 is LGHNA, CDR2 YSLEER, per germline. The CDR3 covers 14 residues. Trimming at V came to 1 base and at J to 5 bases, leaving 1 base not matched to a gene. The CDR3 DNA is TGCGCCAGCAGCCAAGTCGGGGGGACCGGGGAGCTGTTTTTT. Amino acids: CASSQVGGTGELFF.

The chain links TRBV6-2 or TRBV6-3 to TRBJ2-1; D uncertain. The length of the CDR3 is 14 residues. The V end lost 2 bases, the J end lost 7 bases, and 12 bases lay between the germline ends. Germline V gene lookup returns CDR1 MNHEY and CDR2 SVGEGT. CDR3 sequence reads: CASSYQSLGNEQFF. The CDR3 region has the DNA TGTGCCAGCAGTTACCAGTCCCTAGGGAATGAGCAGTTCTTC.